Following are 2 T cell receptor beta chains from one sample sequenced in a study of CD8+ T cells in alopecia areata. RNA was isolated and reverse transcribed to cDNA, the sequencing template. TCRdb's table, derived via immunoSEQ multiplex PCR, lists solely in-frame clones and lacks some. In the table there are more than 90,000 clones, around 60% of which are singletons. Treatment: oral pan-JAK inhibitor, 5-10 mg twice daily. The material was CD8+ T cells sorted from blood, obtained at approximately week 60, from a patient treated with tofacitinib. These receptors were taken from a human donor with alopecia areata.

CDR3 sequence (DNA): TGTGCCAGCAGTGATGGGTGGGGACAGGTCGCCAATGAGCAGTTCTTC. Translating gives CASSDGWGQVANEQFF. V usage is TRBV2 and J usage is TRBJ2-1; 8 bases fit TRBD1. This CDR3 has 16 residues. Germline V gives CDR1 SNHLY, CDR2 FYNNEI. V shed 3 bases, J shed 6 bases, and the junction held 10 bases outside the gene matches.

The chain recombines TRBV30 with TRBJ2-7; tentative D call: TRBD1 (6 bases). V lost 4 bases, J lost 4 bases, and 14 bases lay in between. From germline, CDR1 is GTSNPN and CDR2 SVGIG (reference sequence). There are 13 residues in the CDR3. In DNA, the CDR3 is TGTGCCTGGAACCCTGGGACACCATACGAGCAGTACTTC. It is translated as CAWNPGTPYEQYF. Complete variable domain (other parts from reference TRBV30 and TRBJ2-7): SQTIHQWPATLVQPVGSPLSLECTVEGTSNPNLYWYRQAAGRGLQLLFYSVGIGQISSEVPQNLSASRPQDRQFILSSKKLLLSDSGFYLCAWNPGTPYEQYFGPGTRLTVT.